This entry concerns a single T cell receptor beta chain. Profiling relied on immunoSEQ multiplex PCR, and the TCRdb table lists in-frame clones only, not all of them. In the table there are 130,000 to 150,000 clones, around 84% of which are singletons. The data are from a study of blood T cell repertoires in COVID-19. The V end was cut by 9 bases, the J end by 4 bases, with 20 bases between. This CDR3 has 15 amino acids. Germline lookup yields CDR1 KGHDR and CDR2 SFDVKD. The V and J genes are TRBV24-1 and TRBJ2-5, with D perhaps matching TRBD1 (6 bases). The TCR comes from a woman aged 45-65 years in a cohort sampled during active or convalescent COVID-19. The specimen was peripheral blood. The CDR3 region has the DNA TGTGCCACCGGAAGGGGGACCCCAGGGGTAGAGACCCAGTACTTC. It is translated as CATGRGTPGVETQYF.